This T cell receptor (beta chain) comes out of a study of long-term antiretroviral therapy in people with HIV. Whole-study context: When the earliest samples were collected, ART was typically delayed until CD4 counts fell.

Investigators performed immunoSEQ version v3.0 at survey level. Sequencing targeted roughly 35,000-55,000 T-cell genomes per sample. The table came from immunoSEQ multiplex PCR; TCRdb's copy has only in-frame clones and leaves some out. The sample lists around 20,000 clones; roughly 78% were seen once. A word on this clone: Its specificity is unknown.

The V end lost 2 bases, the J end lost 5 bases, and 12 bases lay between the germline ends. CDR3 length equals 15 residues. Germline V lookup: CDR1 SEHNR, CDR2 FQNEAQ (reference sequence). Study findings and constraints: Whichever time point was examined, clones expanded before ART dominated the repertoire.

At minimum, one pre-ART and two post-ART PBMC samples were obtained from each donor. The V and J genes are TRBV7-9 and TRBJ1-4; possibly TRBD1 for D (6 bases). This TCR was sampled from a woman aged 40-49 years with HIV. Sequenced material: unsorted PBMCs, taken at the start of antiretroviral therapy, before treatment. CDR3 DNA sequence: TGTGCCAGCAGCTTAAGGACAGACTCCAATGAAAAACTGTTTTTT. This sequence encodes CASSLRTDSNEKLFF.